The 14 T cell receptor beta chains below all came from one sample that was sequenced in a study of shared clonotypes between healthy human individuals (dated by TCRdb to the early 2020s). The receptor library was made with the immunoSEQ multiplex PCR assay. TCRdb took this table from immuneACCESS and kept in-frame rearrangements with V and J called. Such tables lack part of the clones; where checked against another copy, unresolved V genes explain under half of the gap, and the rest is unexplained. In this sample the table shows approximately 2,300,000 clones, just under 95% of which occur a single time. The top ten clones comprise 0.3% to 0.4% of the sample. Sequencing input: naive CD4+ T cells from PBMCs. Reading the label with the study, this specimen's cell subset or site is: CD45RA+ positively selected. The receptors shown here come from a man between 18 and 35 years old in good health. Some clones in this sample may be carry-over from other donors' samples.

This chain links TRBV28 with TRBJ2-2; 7 bases are shared with TRBD1. The CDR3 has 14 residues. After removal of 6 bases from V and 4 bases from J, the junction contained 5 bases not matched to a gene. Germline values: CDR1 MDHEN, CDR2 SYDVKM. In DNA, the CDR3 is TGTGCCAGCAGCAGGGGGATCTCCACCGGGGAGCTGTTTTTT. Translated: CASSRGISTGELFF.

This sequence joins TRBV6-6 and TRBJ2-1; a possible D gene is TRBD1 (6 bases). The CDR3 extends over 16 amino acids. The V gene's germline CDR1 is MNHNY and CDR2 SVGAGI (reference sequence). V lost 7 bases, J lost 7 bases, and 23 bases lay in between. The CDR3 protein is CASTHRTGTYSNEQFF. The CDR3 bases are TGTGCCAGCACACACCGAACCGGGACATATTCGAATGAGCAGTTCTTC.

Here the CDR3 DNA reads TGTGCCAGCAGCTTAGCGCGTTCTGGTTTGGGCAATCAGCCCCAGCATTTT. This sequence encodes CASSLARSGLGNQPQHF. The chain links TRBV7-9 to TRBJ1-5; D unclear. CDR3 size: 17 residues. The V and J ends lost 0 bases and 2 bases respectively, with 14 bases between them. Germline loops: CDR1 SEHNR, CDR2 FQNEAQ (reference sequence). The variable domain in full, completed from reference TRBV7-9 and TRBJ1-5, reads DTGVSQNPRHKITKRGQNVTFRCDPISEHNRLYWYRQTLGQGPEFLTYFQNEAQLEKSRLLSDRFSAERPKGSFSTLEIQRTEQGDSAMYLCASSLARSGLGNQPQHFGDGTRLSIL.

The chain couples TRBV28 to TRBJ2-1, with D possibly TRBD2 on 7 matching bases. V was pared by 7 bases and J by 0 bases, with 16 bases between. The CDR3 loop spans 16 amino acids. Germline loops: CDR1 MDHEN, CDR2 SYDVKM. The CDR3 DNA follows: TGTGCCAGCACCGAGGGGGGGATGAGCTCCTACAATGAGCAGTTCTTC. Protein sequence: CASTEGGMSSYNEQFF. Complete variable domain (other parts from reference TRBV28 and TRBJ2-1): DVKVTQSSRYLVKRTGEKVFLECVQDMDHENMFWYRQDPGLGLRLIYFSYDVKMKEKGDIPEGYSVSREKKERFSLILESASTNQTSMYLCASTEGGMSSYNEQFFGPGTRLTVL.

The gene calls are TRBV19 and TRBJ2-2; D gene ambiguous. This CDR3 comprises 16 residues. Germline V gene sequence: CDR1 LNHDA, CDR2 SQIVND (reference sequence). Deletions cut 7 bases from V and 2 bases from J, with 17 bases between. CDR3 amino acids: CASKGVGQLNTGELFF. For the CDR3, the DNA is TGTGCCAGTAAGGGCGTAGGGCAGCTAAACACCGGGGAGCTGTTTTTT.

This sequence joins TRBV10-3 and TRBJ2-2; the D gene is possibly TRBD2 (6 bases). Germline V gives CDR1 ENHRY, CDR2 SYGVKD. V lost 10 bases, J lost 5 bases, and 17 bases lay in between. The CDR3 has 14 amino acids. CDR3: CATVGLEGTGELFF. CDR3 DNA sequence: TGTGCCACGGTGGGACTTGAGGGGACCGGGGAGCTGTTTTTT.

The J gene is TRBJ1-2, the V gene TRBV5-1, with a possible D match to TRBD1 (5 bases). Per the germline V gene, CDR1 is SGHRS and CDR2 is YFSETQ. The CDR3 sequence is 15 residues long. Trimming shortened V by 3 bases and J by 1 base, and 13 bases separated the two germline ends. The CDR3 sequence: CASSSTYGGNYGYTF. The CDR3 DNA reads TGCGCCAGCAGCTCCACCTACGGGGGTAACTATGGCTACACCTTC.

This rearrangement joins TRBV6-5 to TRBJ1-3; TRBD1 is a possible D gene (5 bases). The germline V and J ends were trimmed by 5 bases and 4 bases, with 12 bases remaining between them. CDR1 is MNHEY, CDR2 SVGAGI, per germline. The CDR3 loop spans 14 amino acids. CDR3 in amino acids: CASSQRTSGNTIYF. Written as DNA, the CDR3 is TGTGCCAGCAGTCAGCGGACAAGCGGAAACACCATATATTTT.

About this clone: The same CDR3 arises from other DNA sequences in this sample as well. The chain employs TRBV5-1 and TRBJ2-3; TRBD1 agrees at 7 bases. V shed 3 bases, J shed 0 bases, and the junction held 4 bases outside the gene matches. The CDR3 is made up of 15 amino acids. Germline CDR1 and CDR2: SGHRS and YFSETQ. CDR3 sequence (DNA): TGCGCCAGCAGCTCCCCGGGACAGAGCACAGATACGCAGTATTTT. This encodes CASSSPGQSTDTQYF.

The chain carries TRBV6-5 and TRBJ1-1; a possible D gene is TRBD1 (6 bases). Germline V lookup: CDR1 MNHEY, CDR2 SVGAGI. This CDR3 has 14 amino acids. Trimming removed 7 bases at V and 4 bases at J, with 16 bases between. DNA for the CDR3: TGTGCCAGCACCTCTCAGGGGCGGTTCACTGAAGCTTTCTTT. Translated: CASTSQGRFTEAFF.

The chain employs TRBV6-5 and TRBJ1-3, with D perhaps matching TRBD1 (6 bases). Trimming removed 3 bases from V and 10 bases from J, with 16 bases in between. This CDR3 region has 14 residues. Per germline, CDR1 MNHEY and CDR2 SVGAGI. The CDR3 reads CASSYGIQGHTIYF. CDR3 nucleotide sequence: TGTGCCAGCAGTTATGGGATACAGGGACATACCATATATTTT.

The CDR3 region has the DNA TGTGCCAGCACCCTGGGCGGGAGACGGAACACCGGGGAGCTGTTTTTT. Translating gives CASTLGGRRNTGELFF. This chain uses TRBV28 with TRBJ2-2; TRBD2 matches at 7 bases. The CDR3 extends over 16 amino acids. Germline V CDR1 and CDR2: MDHEN, SYDVKM. J gave up 1 base and V 7 bases, and 9 bases lay outside the gene matches.

Only one count was recorded for this clone. The CDR3, as DNA: TGTGCCAGCAGGGTAGTGGGAGGGGTACACAATGAGCAGTTCTTC. Translated: CASRVVGGVHNEQFF. The chain uses TRBV11-2 and TRBJ2-1; 7 nucleotides match TRBD2. Germline V gene lookup returns CDR1 SGHAT and CDR2 FQNNGV. The CDR3 has 15 residues. Trimming cost V 6 bases and J 5 bases; bases outside gene matches: 10.

The chain couples TRBV6-4 to TRBJ2-3; 9 bases match TRBD2. The CDR3 contains 18 residues. J was trimmed by 3 bases and V by 6 bases; bases with no gene match: 16. CDR1 and CDR2 (germline): MRHNA, SNTAGT. Here the CDR3 DNA reads TGTGCCAGCAGCCCCGGGACTAGCTGGGCATTGGGGACAGATACGCAGTATTTT. Protein product: CASSPGTSWALGTDTQYF.